This TCR beta chain was profiled in a study of T cells after posttransplantation cyclophosphamide. Libraries were prepared by immunoSEQ multiplex PCR; TCRdb keeps only in-frame clonotypes and omits some of them. The table lists roughly 4,600 clones, roughly 80% of them singletons. Overall study findings and caveats: Donor-recipient repertoire similarity was low at 1-2 months, rising over year one. TRB clonality was highly associated with recipient CMV seropositivity and reactivation. TRB overlap between skin or GI tissue T cells and blood was limited.

Notes on this clone: Its antigen is not known.

Sampled 1 year posttransplant, controls received myeloablative marrow transplants, methotrexate and a calcineurin inhibitor. The receptor's source is a male patient aged 35 to 55 who received an allogeneic stem cell transplant from an unrelated donor, was CMV-positive, and had chronic GVHD only. A subset of T cells may come from the graft donor. This sample comprised PBMCs, obtained after an allogeneic stem cell transplant with a calcineurin inhibitor and methotrexate.

CDR3 nucleotide sequence: TGTGCCAGCAGCTTTGGGGTGATAGCGGGAGGATACGAGCAGTACTTC. Translating it yields CASSFGVIAGGYEQYF. The rearrangement joins TRBV11-2 to TRBJ2-7; 10 bases align to TRBD2. Germline lookup yields CDR1 SGHAT and CDR2 FQNNGV. The V segment lost 3 bases and the J segment 4 bases; nucleotides outside the gene matches: 9. The CDR3 length is 16 residues.